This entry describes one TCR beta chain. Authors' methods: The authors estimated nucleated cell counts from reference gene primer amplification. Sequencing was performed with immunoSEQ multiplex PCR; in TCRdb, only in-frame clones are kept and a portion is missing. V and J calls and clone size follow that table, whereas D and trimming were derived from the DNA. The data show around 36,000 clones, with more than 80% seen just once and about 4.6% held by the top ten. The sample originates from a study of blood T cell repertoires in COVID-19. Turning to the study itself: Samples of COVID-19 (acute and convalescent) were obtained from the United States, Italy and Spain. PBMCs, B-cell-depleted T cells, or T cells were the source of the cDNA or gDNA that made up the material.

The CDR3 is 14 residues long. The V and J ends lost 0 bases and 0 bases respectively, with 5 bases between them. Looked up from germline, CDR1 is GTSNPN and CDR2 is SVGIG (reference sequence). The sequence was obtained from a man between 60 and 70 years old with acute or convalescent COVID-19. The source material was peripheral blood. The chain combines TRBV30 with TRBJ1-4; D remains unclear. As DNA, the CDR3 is TGTGCCTGGAGTGTGCAGGCAACTAATGAAAAACTGTTTTTT. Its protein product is CAWSVQATNEKLFF.